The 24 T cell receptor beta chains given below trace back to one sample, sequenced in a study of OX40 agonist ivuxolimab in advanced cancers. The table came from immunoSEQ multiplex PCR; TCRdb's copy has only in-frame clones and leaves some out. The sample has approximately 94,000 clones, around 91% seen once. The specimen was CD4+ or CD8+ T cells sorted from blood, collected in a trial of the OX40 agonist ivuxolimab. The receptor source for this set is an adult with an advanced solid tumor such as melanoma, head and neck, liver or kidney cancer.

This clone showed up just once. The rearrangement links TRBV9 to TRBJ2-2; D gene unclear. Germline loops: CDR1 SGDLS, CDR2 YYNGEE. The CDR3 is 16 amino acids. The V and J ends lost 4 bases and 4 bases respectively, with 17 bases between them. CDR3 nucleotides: TGTGCCAGCAGCCCGAGGCCTGGCAGTCGCACCGGGGAGCTGTTTTTT. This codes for CASSPRPGSRTGELFF.

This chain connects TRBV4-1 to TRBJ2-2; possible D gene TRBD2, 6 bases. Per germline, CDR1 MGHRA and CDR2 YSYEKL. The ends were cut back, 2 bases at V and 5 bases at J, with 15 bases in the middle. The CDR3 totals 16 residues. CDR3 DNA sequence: TGCGCCAGCAGCCAAACCCCGGGAGTTGCTACCGGGGAGCTGTTTTTT. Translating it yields CASSQTPGVATGELFF.

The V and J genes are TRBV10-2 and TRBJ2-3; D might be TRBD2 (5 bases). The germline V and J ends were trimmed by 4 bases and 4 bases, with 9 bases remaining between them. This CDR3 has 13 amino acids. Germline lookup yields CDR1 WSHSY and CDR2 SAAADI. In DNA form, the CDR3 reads TGCGCCAGCAGTGCGACTACGGCAGATACGCAGTATTTT. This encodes CASSATTADTQYF.

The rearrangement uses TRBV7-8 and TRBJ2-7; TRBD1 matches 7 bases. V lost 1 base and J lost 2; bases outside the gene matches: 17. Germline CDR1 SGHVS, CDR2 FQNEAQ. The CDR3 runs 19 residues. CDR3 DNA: TGTGCCAGCAGCTTAGGATCGAGACAGGGAGCCGTAAAAGCCTACGAGCAGTACTTC. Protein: CASSLGSRQGAVKAYEQYF.

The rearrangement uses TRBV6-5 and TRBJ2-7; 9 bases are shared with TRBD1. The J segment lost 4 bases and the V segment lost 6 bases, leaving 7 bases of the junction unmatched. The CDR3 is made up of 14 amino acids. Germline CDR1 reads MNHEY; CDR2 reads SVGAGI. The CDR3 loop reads CASRSGTGIYEQYF. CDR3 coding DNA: TGTGCCAGCAGATCCGGGACAGGGATTTACGAGCAGTACTTC.

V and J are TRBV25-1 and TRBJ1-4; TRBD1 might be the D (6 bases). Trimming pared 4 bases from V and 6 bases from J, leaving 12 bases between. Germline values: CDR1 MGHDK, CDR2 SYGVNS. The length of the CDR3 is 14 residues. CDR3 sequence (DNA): TGTGCCAGCAGTGCTCCGACAGGATATGAAAAACTGTTTTTT. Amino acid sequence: CASSAPTGYEKLFF. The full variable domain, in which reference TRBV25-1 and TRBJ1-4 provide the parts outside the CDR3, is EADIYQTPRYLVIGTGKKITLECSQTMGHDKMYWYQQDPGMELHLIHYSYGVNSTEKGDLSSESTVSRIRTEHFPLTLESARPSHTSQYLCASSAPTGYEKLFFGSGTQLSVL.

CDR3: CASSLIGSTTGELFF. Here the CDR3 DNA reads TGTGCCAGCAGCTTAATTGGCTCAACCACCGGGGAGCTGTTTTTT. The V and J genes are TRBV7-2 and TRBJ2-2; no definite D call. The CDR3 runs to 15 residues. V lost 2 bases and J lost 4, with 11 bases in between. CDR1 and CDR2 (germline): SGHTA, FQGNSA.

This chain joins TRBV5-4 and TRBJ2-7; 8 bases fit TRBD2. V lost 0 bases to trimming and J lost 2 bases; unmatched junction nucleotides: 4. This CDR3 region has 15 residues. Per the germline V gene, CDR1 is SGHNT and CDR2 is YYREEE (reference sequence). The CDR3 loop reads CASSLVGGGAYEQYF. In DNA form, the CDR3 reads TGTGCCAGCAGCTTGGTCGGGGGGGGCGCCTACGAGCAGTACTTC.

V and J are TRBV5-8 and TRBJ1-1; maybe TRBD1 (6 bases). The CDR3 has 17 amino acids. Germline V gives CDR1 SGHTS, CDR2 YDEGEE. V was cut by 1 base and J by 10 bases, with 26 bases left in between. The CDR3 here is CASSLTLGASLSTGAFF. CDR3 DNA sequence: TGTGCCAGCAGCTTGACGTTGGGGGCTTCGCTATCCACGGGAGCTTTCTTT.

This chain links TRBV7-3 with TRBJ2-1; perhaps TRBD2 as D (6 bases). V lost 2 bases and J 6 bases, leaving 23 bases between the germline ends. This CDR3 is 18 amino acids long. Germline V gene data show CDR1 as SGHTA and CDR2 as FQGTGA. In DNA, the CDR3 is TGTGCCAGCAGCTTAGCTCCGTTCCCTAGCGCCGGCGGCAATGAGCAGTTCTTC. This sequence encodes CASSLAPFPSAGGNEQFF.

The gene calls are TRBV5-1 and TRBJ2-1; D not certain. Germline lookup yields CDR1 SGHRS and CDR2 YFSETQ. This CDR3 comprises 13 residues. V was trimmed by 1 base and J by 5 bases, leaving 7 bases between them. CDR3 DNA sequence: TGCGCCAGCAGCTTGTCGCAAGACAATGAGCAGTTCTTC. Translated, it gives CASSLSQDNEQFF.

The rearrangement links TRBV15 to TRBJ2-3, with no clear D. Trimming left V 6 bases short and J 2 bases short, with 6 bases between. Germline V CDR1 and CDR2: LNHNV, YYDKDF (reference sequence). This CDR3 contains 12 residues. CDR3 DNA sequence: TGTGCCACCAGTATGGTCACAGATACGCAGTATTTT. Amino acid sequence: CATSMVTDTQYF.

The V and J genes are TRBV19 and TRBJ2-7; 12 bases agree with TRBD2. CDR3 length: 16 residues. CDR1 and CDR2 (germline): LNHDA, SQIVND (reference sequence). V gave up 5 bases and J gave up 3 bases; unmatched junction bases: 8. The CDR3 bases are TGTGCCAGTAGTTTACTAGCGGGAGGTCTGATCTACGAGCAGTACTTC. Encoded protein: CASSLLAGGLIYEQYF.

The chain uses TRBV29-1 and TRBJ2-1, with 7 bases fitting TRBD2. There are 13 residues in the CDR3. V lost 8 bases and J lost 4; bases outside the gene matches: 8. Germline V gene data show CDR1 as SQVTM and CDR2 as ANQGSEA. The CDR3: CSLSLAGYNEQFF. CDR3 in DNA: TGCAGCCTCTCCTTAGCGGGTTACAATGAGCAGTTCTTC.

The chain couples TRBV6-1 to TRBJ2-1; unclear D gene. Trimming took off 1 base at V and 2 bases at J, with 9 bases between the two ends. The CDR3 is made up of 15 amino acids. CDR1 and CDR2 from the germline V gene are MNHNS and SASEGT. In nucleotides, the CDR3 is TGTGCCAGCAGTGAAGGTCGACGGCCCTACAATGAGCAGTTCTTC. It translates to CASSEGRRPYNEQFF.

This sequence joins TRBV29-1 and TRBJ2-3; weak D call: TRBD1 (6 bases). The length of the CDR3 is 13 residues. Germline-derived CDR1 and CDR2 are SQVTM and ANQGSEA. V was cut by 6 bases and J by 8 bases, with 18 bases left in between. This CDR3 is CSVTTGSTVTQYF. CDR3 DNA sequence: TGCAGCGTCACGACAGGTTCAACGGTTACGCAGTATTTT.

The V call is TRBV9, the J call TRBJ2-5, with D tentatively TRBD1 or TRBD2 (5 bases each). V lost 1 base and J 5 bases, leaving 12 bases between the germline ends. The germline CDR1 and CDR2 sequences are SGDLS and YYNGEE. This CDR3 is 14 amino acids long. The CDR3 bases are TGTGCCAGCAGCGTAAGAGGGACGACGGAGACCCAGTACTTC. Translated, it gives CASSVRGTTETQYF.

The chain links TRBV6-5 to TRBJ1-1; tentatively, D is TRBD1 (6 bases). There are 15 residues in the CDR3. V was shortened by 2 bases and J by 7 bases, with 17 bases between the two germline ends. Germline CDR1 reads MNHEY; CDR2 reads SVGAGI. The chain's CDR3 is CASSYGMGGRGEAFF. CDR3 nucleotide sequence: TGTGCCAGCAGTTACGGTATGGGGGGCAGGGGTGAAGCTTTCTTT.

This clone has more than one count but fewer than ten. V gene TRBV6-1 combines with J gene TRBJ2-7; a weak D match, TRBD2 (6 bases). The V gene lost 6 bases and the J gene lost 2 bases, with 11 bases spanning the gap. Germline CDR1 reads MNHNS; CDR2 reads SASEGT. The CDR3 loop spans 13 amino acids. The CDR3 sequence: CASRDYLPYEQYF. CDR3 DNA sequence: TGTGCCAGCAGGGACTACCTGCCCTACGAGCAGTACTTC.

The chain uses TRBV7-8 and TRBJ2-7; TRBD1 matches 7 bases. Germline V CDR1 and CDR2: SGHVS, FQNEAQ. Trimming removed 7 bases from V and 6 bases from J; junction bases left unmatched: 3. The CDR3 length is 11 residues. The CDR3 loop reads CASKTGFEQYF. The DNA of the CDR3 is TGTGCCAGCAAGACAGGGTTCGAGCAGTACTTC.

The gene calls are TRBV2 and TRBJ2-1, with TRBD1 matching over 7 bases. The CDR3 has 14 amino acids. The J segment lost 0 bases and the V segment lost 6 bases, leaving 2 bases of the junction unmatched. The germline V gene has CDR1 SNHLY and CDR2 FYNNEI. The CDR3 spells CASRQGDSYNEQFF. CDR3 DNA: TGTGCCAGCAGGCAGGGGGACTCCTACAATGAGCAGTTCTTC.

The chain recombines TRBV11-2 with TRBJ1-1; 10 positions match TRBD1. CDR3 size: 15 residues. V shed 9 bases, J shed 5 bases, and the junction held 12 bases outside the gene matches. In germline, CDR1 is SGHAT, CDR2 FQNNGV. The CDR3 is CASRRQGAGGTEAFF. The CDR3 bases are TGTGCCAGTCGGCGACAGGGGGCCGGGGGGACTGAAGCTTTCTTT.

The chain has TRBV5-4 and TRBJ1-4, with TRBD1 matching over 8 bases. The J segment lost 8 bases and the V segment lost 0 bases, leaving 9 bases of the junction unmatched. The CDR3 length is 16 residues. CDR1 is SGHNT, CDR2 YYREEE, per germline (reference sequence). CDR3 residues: CASSLVPGGAGEKLFF. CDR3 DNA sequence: TGTGCCAGCAGCTTGGTGCCAGGGGGCGCGGGGGAAAAACTGTTTTTT.

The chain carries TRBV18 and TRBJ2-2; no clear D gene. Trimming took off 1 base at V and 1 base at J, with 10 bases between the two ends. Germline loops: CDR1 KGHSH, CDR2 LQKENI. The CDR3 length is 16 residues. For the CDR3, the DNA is TGTGCCAGCTCACCACAGACTTTAAGGAACACCGGGGAGCTGTTTTTT. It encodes CASSPQTLRNTGELFF.